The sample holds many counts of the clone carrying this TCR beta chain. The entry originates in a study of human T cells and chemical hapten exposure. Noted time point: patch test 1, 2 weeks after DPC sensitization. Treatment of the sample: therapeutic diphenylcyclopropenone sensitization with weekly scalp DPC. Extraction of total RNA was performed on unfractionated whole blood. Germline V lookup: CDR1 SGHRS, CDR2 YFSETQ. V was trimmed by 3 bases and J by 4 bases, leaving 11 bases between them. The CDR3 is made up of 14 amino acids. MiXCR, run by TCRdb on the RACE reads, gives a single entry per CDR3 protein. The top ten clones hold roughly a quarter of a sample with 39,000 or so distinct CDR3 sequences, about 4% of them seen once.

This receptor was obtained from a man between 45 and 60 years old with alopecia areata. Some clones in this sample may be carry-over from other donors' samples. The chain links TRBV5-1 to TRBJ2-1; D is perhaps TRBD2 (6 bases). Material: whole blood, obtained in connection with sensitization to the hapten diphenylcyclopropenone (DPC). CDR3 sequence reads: CASSSVGGYNEQFF. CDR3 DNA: TGCGCCAGCAGCTCTGTGGGGGGTTACAATGAGCAGTTCTTC.